A single sample is the source of the 24 T cell receptor beta chains below, sequenced in a study of immune heterogeneity within non-small cell lung tumors (dated by TCRdb to between 2017 and 2018). Genomic DNA extracted from bulk tumor tissue served as TCR template, with roughly 600 ng gDNA amplified per sample. During surgery, several biopsies were collected from each primary tumor and placed as far from one another as possible within the tumor mass. The study cohort was described as untreated, and the patients were newly diagnosed NSCLC cases having curative surgery. The sequencing machine was a HiSeq X Ten. A multiplex PCR system amplified the TCR beta CDR3 region, with a first 10-cycle round using 32 V-gene forward and 13 J-gene reverse primers. Through fastp at Q25 and MiXCR, TCRdb rebuilt clones from the public reads, retaining in-frame beta chains. Each entry merges the rows of one CDR3 protein and shows their most common DNA and genes. The sample table holds about 6,100 distinct CDR3 sequences, of which roughly 21% were seen once. The top ten constitute approximately 13% of the sample.

Sequencing used lung tumor tissue. The receptors derive from a female donor with non-small cell lung cancer.

By its share, this clonotype is medium-sized. The gene calls are TRBV20-1 and TRBJ1-5, with a weak D call TRBD1 (5 bases). Germline values: CDR1 DFQATT, CDR2 SNEGSKA (reference sequence). V was shortened by 6 bases and J by 3 bases, with 21 bases between the two germline ends. The CDR3 is 16 residues long. In DNA form, the CDR3 reads TGCAGTGCCCCCCAGGCGGTGGGGGGGAACAATCAGCCCCAGCATTTT. It specifies CSAPQAVGGNNQPQHF.

The chain is built from TRBV2 and TRBJ1-3, with D uncertain. Trimming left V 5 bases short and J 0 bases short, with 14 bases between. Looked up from germline, CDR1 is SNHLY and CDR2 is FYNNEI. CDR3 length equals 16 residues. The CDR3 nucleotides read TGTGCCAGCAGTCAGCAGGCATATAGCTCTGGAAACACCATATATTTT. Its translation is CASSQQAYSSGNTIYF.

V and J are TRBV30 and TRBJ1-5; the D is unclear. Looked up from germline, CDR1 is GTSNPN and CDR2 is SVGIG (reference sequence). There are 16 residues in the CDR3. With 3 bases removed from V and 2 bases from J, the gap between germline ends came to 17 bases. CDR3 coding DNA: TGTGCCTGGAGCCCACCGATGGGTGGTGGCAATCAGCCCCAGCATTTT. Protein: CAWSPPMGGGNQPQHF.

CDR3: CASSEVVRDWPLHF. DNA for the CDR3: TGTGCCAGCAGTGAAGTGGTCCGAGATTGGCCCCTCCACTTT. V and J are TRBV6-1 and TRBJ1-6, with D uncertain. This CDR3 has 14 residues. Per the germline V gene, CDR1 is MNHNS and CDR2 is SASEGT. V dropped 1 base and J dropped 13 bases, with 14 bases sitting between them.

In its sample, this clonotype is medium-sized. The chain recombines TRBV4-1 with TRBJ2-1; D is perhaps TRBD1 (6 bases). The CDR3 spans 14 residues. Trimming removed 4 bases at V and 4 bases at J, with 11 bases between. CDR1 MGHRA and CDR2 YSYEKL come from the germline V gene. This chain's CDR3 is CASSRVGQYNEQFF. The CDR3 bases are TGCGCCAGCAGCCGAGTTGGACAGTACAATGAGCAGTTCTTC.

In this sample, this clonotype is medium-sized. The chain uses TRBV28 and TRBJ2-7, with a weak D call TRBD1 (6 bases). The germline V gene has CDR1 MDHEN and CDR2 SYDVKM. V was shortened by 6 bases and J by 3 bases, with 9 bases between the two germline ends. The CDR3 is made up of 12 amino acids. DNA of the CDR3: TGTGCCAGCAGCCGACAGGTCTACGAGCAGTACTTC. This sequence encodes CASSRQVYEQYF.

This clonotype is classed as medium-sized (0.01 to 0.1%). V gene TRBV6-6 combines with J gene TRBJ2-1, with D possibly being TRBD1 or TRBD2 (7 bases each). With 2 bases removed from V and 6 bases from J, the gap between germline ends came to 14 bases. Germline V gene lookup returns CDR1 MNHNY and CDR2 SVGAGI (reference sequence). The length of the CDR3 is 15 residues. CDR3 sequence: CASSYQGGGINEQFF. The CDR3 DNA is TGTGCCAGCAGTTACCAGGGGGGAGGGATCAATGAGCAGTTCTTC.

As to this clonotype: The CDR3 ends on some other residue instead of the conserved phenylalanine or tryptophan, so this is likely a read error. It is unclear where the CDR3 begins or ends on the DNA, so no DNA is shown, and the CDR3 is as TCRdb lists it. The chain is built from TRBV3-1 and TRBJ2-3; TRBD2, the D gene given by the table, was not confirmed from the DNA. The CDR3 length equals 20 residues, ends included. Per the germline V gene, CDR1 is LGHDT and CDR2 is YNNKEL (reference sequence). The CDR3 sequence: CPSSPPGRLAGGWNEQYFGP.

As for this clonotype: Being one base from a much bigger clone, this may be a read error. As the CDR3 is not closed by the conserved phenylalanine or tryptophan, this likely results from a read error. This chain uses TRBV11-1 with TRBJ2-7, with 11 bases matching TRBD1. CDR1 is SGHAT, CDR2 FQDESV, per germline (reference sequence). The CDR3 has 15 residues. V shed 5 bases and J 3 bases; nucleotides not matched to a gene: 6. The CDR3 spells CASSEGTGGFYEQYL. CDR3 DNA sequence: TGTGCCAGCAGCGAAGGGACAGGGGGTTTCTACGAGCAGTACCTC.

This clonotype is medium-sized by share. The rearrangement joins TRBV27 to TRBJ2-1; 9 bases are shared with TRBD1. Germline V lookup: CDR1 MNHEY, CDR2 SMNVEV (reference sequence). CDR3 length: 13 amino acids. V was pared by 10 bases and J by 2 bases, with 3 bases of the junction left unmatched. The CDR3 DNA follows: TGTGCCATACGACAGGGGGCCTACAATGAGCAGTTCTTC. Its protein product is CAIRQGAYNEQFF.

In its sample, this clonotype ranks as medium-sized. The genes are TRBV19 and TRBJ2-3, with 7 bases lining up with TRBD2. The CDR3 consists of 14 residues. With V trimmed by 3 bases and J by 4 bases, 4 bases remained unmatched. Germline loops: CDR1 LNHDA, CDR2 SQIVND (reference sequence). CDR3 coding DNA: TGTGCCAGTAGTATCCGGGGGGAGGCAGATACGCAGTATTTT. This gives the protein CASSIRGEADTQYF. The entire variable domain, with the rest obtained from reference TRBV19 and TRBJ2-3, is as follows: DGGITQSPKYLFRKEGQNVTLSCEQNLNHDAMYWYRQDPGQGLRLIYYSQIVNDFQKGDIAEGYSVSREKKESFPLTVTSAQKNPTAFYLCASSIRGEADTQYFGPGTRLTVL.

This clonotype appeared once. The CDR3 coding sequence is TGTGCCAGCAGTTCCCCCCGACCGGGACTAGTACGCAATGAGCAGTACTTC. Encoded protein: CASSSPRPGLVRNEQYF. The rearrangement joins TRBV6-1 to TRBJ2-7; the match to TRBD2 covers 8 bases. With V trimmed by 5 bases and J by 7 bases, 19 bases remained unmatched. This CDR3 has 17 amino acids. Germline CDR1 MNHNS, CDR2 SASEGT.

The chain recombines TRBV5-1 with TRBJ2-7; D is possibly TRBD1 (5 bases). Trimming stripped 7 bases from V and 3 bases from J, with 14 bases between. The CDR3 runs 13 residues. Germline V lookup: CDR1 SGHRS, CDR2 YFSETQ. The CDR3 loop is CASATQGNYEQYF. The CDR3 nucleotides are TGCGCCAGCGCTACCCAGGGAAACTACGAGCAGTACTTC.

By sample share, this clonotype is medium-sized (0.01 to 0.1%). The rearrangement links TRBV20-1 to TRBJ2-7; 10 nucleotides match TRBD1. Trimming cost V 4 bases and J 2 bases; bases outside gene matches: 8. The germline CDR1 and CDR2 sequences are DFQATT and SNEGSKA (reference sequence). The CDR3 spans 15 residues. The CDR3 protein is CSANEGQGGAYEQYF. CDR3 nucleotide sequence: TGCAGTGCTAACGAAGGACAGGGGGGCGCCTACGAGCAGTACTTC.

V usage is TRBV6-2 or TRBV6-3 and J usage is TRBJ2-2; TRBD2 matches 13 bases. The CDR3 has 15 amino acids. Germline V gives CDR1 MNHEY, CDR2 SVGEGT. After removal of 7 bases from V and 6 bases from J, the junction contained 5 bases not matched to a gene. CDR3 amino acids: CASIPTSGRAGELFF. In DNA, the CDR3 is TGTGCCAGCATCCCCACTAGCGGGAGGGCCGGGGAGCTGTTTTTT.

This clonotype was found a few times. This chain connects TRBV7-8 to TRBJ2-3; 11 bases align to TRBD2. Germline CDR1 reads SGHVS; CDR2 reads FQNEAQ. The CDR3 loop spans 16 amino acids. The V gene end was trimmed by 1 base and the J gene end by 6 bases; junction bases not matched to a gene: 6. In DNA form, the CDR3 reads TGTGCCAGCAGCTTAGAGACTAGCGGGATTGATGATACGCAGTATTTT. As protein: CASSLETSGIDDTQYF.

The chain combines TRBV11-3 with TRBJ2-2, with unresolved D. CDR3 length equals 15 residues. V lost 5 bases to trimming and J lost 6 bases, with 16 bases between them. Germline CDR1 is SGHNT and CDR2 is YENEEA. Written as DNA, the CDR3 is TGTGCCAGCAGCCCCTTAGGGCAATACCCCGGGGAGCTGTTTTTT. Protein sequence: CASSPLGQYPGELFF.

Turning to this clonotype: A read error may be the cause here, since a much bigger clone is one base away. V is TRBV19 and J is TRBJ2-5; the match to TRBD1 covers 7 bases. The CDR3 runs 14 residues. The germline V gene encodes CDR1 LNHDA and CDR2 SQIVND (reference sequence). The CDR3 spells CDSSIPGQIETQYF. CDR3 sequence (DNA): TGTGACAGTAGTATCCCGGGACAGATAGAGACCCAGTACTTC.

This chain joins TRBV7-6 and TRBJ1-6; D remains ambiguous. Trimming took off 5 bases at V and 8 bases at J, with 10 bases between the two ends. This CDR3 comprises 13 residues. Germline lookup yields CDR1 SGHVS and CDR2 FNYEAQ. The CDR3 coding sequence is TGTGCCAGCAGCGAAGACCCGTATTCACCCCTCCACTTT. Translated: CASSEDPYSPLHF.

This clonotype occurred a few times. This chain connects TRBV6-1 to TRBJ2-3; 13 bases fit TRBD2. The length of the CDR3 is 18 residues. CDR1 and CDR2 from the germline V gene are MNHNS and SASEGT. J was trimmed by 8 bases and V by 1 base; bases with no gene match: 12. CDR3 residues: CASSEGTSGRVSLLTQYF. Written as DNA, the CDR3 is TGTGCCAGCAGTGAAGGAACTAGCGGGAGGGTATCCCTCCTTACGCAGTATTTT.

This chain links TRBV28 with TRBJ2-2, with TRBD2 matching 11 bases. The CDR3 runs 14 residues. Trimming removed 6 bases from V and 7 bases from J; junction bases left unmatched: 4. The V gene's germline CDR1 is MDHEN and CDR2 SYDVKM. The CDR3 DNA sequence: TGTGCCAGCAGACCGGGACTAGCGGACGGGGAGCTGTTTTTT. Translating it yields CASRPGLADGELFF.

This clonotype appeared a few times. The rearrangement uses TRBV20-1 and TRBJ1-1; no reliable D call. The germline V gene has CDR1 DFQATT and CDR2 SNEGSKA (reference sequence). CDR3 size: 15 residues. Trimming removed 0 bases at V and 6 bases at J, with 17 bases between. The CDR3: CSARDMRVGSSEAFF. The DNA of the CDR3 is TGCAGTGCTAGAGATATGCGGGTAGGATCCTCTGAAGCTTTCTTT.

This clonotype was counted only a few times. Compared with germline, one end of the junction differs, possibly owing to a read error. This sequence joins TRBV6-9 and TRBJ1-6; D is undetermined. This CDR3 is built from 16 residues. Looked up from germline, CDR1 is MNHGY and CDR2 is SVAAGI. DNA of the CDR3: TGTGCCGGCAGTTCCTCCTATAGCTCCTATAATTCACCCCTCCACTTT. Amino acids: CAGSSSYSSYNSPLHF.

The chain uses TRBV6-4 and TRBJ2-1; D remains ambiguous. Trimming stripped 6 bases from V and 0 bases from J, with 15 bases between. The CDR3 sequence is 16 residues long. Germline CDR1 MRHNA, CDR2 SNTAGT. The CDR3 loop is CASSPLAESSYNEQFF. The CDR3 DNA reads TGTGCCAGCAGCCCCTTAGCTGAAAGCTCCTACAATGAGCAGTTCTTC.